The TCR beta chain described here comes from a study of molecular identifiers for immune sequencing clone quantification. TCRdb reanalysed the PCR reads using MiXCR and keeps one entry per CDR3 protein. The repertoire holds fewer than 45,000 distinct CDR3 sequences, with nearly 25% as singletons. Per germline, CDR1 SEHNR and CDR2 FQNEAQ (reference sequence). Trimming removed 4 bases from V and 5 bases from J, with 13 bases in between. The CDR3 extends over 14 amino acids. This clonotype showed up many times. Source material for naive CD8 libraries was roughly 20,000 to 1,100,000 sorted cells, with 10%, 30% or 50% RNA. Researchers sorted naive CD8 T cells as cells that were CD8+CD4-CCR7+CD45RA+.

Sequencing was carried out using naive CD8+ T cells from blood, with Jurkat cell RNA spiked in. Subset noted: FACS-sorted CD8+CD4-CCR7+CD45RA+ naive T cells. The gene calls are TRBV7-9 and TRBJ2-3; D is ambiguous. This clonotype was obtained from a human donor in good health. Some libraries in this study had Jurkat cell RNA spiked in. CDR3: CASSSVGPLDTQYF. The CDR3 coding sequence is TGTGCCAGCAGCTCCGTTGGGCCACTAGATACGCAGTATTTT. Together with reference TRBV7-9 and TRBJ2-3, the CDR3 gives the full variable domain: DTGVSQNPRHKITKRGQNVTFRCDPISEHNRLYWYRQTLGQGPEFLTYFQNEAQLEKSRLLSDRFSAERPKGSFSTLEIQRTEQGDSAMYLCASSSVGPLDTQYFGPGTRLTVL.